This TCR beta chain originates from a study of blood T cell repertoires in COVID-19. The repertoire was sequenced with immunoSEQ multiplex PCR; TCRdb's copy has only in-frame clones and lacks some. The table records some 25,000 clones, approximately 78% of them present only once. This clone was observed a handful of times. Germline V gene sequence: CDR1 LGHNA, CDR2 YSLEER. V lost 1 base and J lost 1, with 17 bases in between. The CDR3 sequence is 18 residues long. The clonotype was recovered from a woman in her seventies with COVID-19, enrolled during active disease. Sequences were obtained from peripheral blood. The V call is TRBV4-3, the J call TRBJ2-1, with D maybe TRBD1 (6 bases). The CDR3 region is CASSQGWWGPQSYNEQFF. The CDR3 bases are TGCGCCAGCAGCCAAGGGTGGTGGGGGCCGCAATCCTACAATGAGCAGTTCTTC.